The rows below give T cell receptor beta chains drawn from one sample of a study of post-analysis software for immune sequencing data. TCRdb re-called the PCR reads through MiXCR, storing one row per CDR3 protein. Of some 260,000 distinct CDR3 sequences listed, around 34% are singletons. Specimen: blood. The receptors were gathered from a girl aged 10-17 years with multiple sclerosis. Both conserved end residues are trimmed from each CDR3.

j_call	v_call	cdr3_aa
TRBJ1-2	TRBV7-2	ASSSSWVVNYGYT
TRBJ2-7	TRBV10-3	AISENNRESSYEQY
TRBJ2-5	TRBV19	ASAELYDRFGTQY
TRBJ2-5	TRBV24-1	ATSDFIRGRDEQY
TRBJ1-6	TRBV7-9	ASSPRTASGSPLH
TRBJ2-7	TRBV29-1	SASWGVSYEQY
TRBJ2-7	TRBV28	ASSSSGLAVPYEQY
TRBJ1-4	TRBV28	ASSFAGGGNEKLF
TRBJ1-4	TRBV7-2	ASSSGSRYEKLF
TRBJ2-7	TRBV6-4	ASSVAGTQGDEQY
TRBJ2-1	TRBV18	ASSPLGTDEQF
TRBJ2-3	TRBV20-1	SAGTGPPDTQY
TRBJ2-7	TRBV7-8	ASSPSGSAYEQY
TRBJ1-5	TRBV6-1	ASSEGGSGDQPQH
TRBJ2-5	TRBV4-2	ASSQGHQETQY
TRBJ1-4	TRBV7-6	ASSLETGEGEKLF
TRBJ2-1	TRBV9	ASSYQYQNNEQF
TRBJ1-6	TRBV3-1	ASSQWQGMDSPLH
TRBJ1-2	TRBV25-1	ASRQTGNYGYT
TRBJ1-4	TRBV11-3	ASSEPGETNEKLF
TRBJ2-6	TRBV5-1	ASSLAGGVSGANVLT
TRBJ2-3	TRBV7-9	ASSLRWTSGGPSTDTQY
TRBJ2-1	TRBV20-1	SAPSGRATHNEQF
TRBJ1-6	TRBV3-1	ASSQGDRGNSPLH
TRBJ2-3	TRBV24-1	ATSDQGTSGGSTDTQY
TRBJ2-5	TRBV24-1	ATSDFPRRNQETQY
TRBJ1-1	TRBV29-1	SVVPGQRNTEAF
TRBJ2-7	TRBV9	ASSVAGGPYEQY
TRBJ1-4	TRBV20-1	SAGMDGSTNEKLF
TRBJ2-1	TRBV5-1	ASSLGPGRYNEQF
TRBJ2-1	TRBV28	ASTGSSYNEQF
TRBJ2-1	TRBV29-1	SVPGRGGDEQF
TRBJ1-6	TRBV21-1	ASSKGRRDRGNSPLH
TRBJ1-3	TRBV20-1	SARDPRMPSGNTIY
TRBJ2-5	TRBV25-1	ASSEPRAGGSSKETQY
TRBJ2-5	TRBV20-1	SARVRGGTQY
TRBJ2-7	TRBV5-1	ASSPLDGPYEQY
TRBJ1-1	TRBV7-2	ATEEGGNTEAF
TRBJ2-6	TRBV7-8	ASNFPGAGQANVLT
TRBJ2-1	TRBV28	ASSLTGTVYNEQF
TRBJ2-1	TRBV4-3	ASSQDEGGAYNEQF
TRBJ2-1	TRBV2	ASSGLAANNEQF
TRBJ2-2	TRBV10-3	AISDLGTSGGPNTGELF
TRBJ2-1	TRBV4-2	ASSQAPPTAFYNEQF
TRBJ1-2	TRBV5-1	ASSPSANHGYT
TRBJ2-5	TRBV30	AWSHGQAGMETQY
TRBJ2-3	TRBV3-1	ASAGRGDRPDTQY